Each of the 6 T cell receptor beta chains below was sequenced from the same sample in a study of blood T cell repertoires in COVID-19 (TCRdb year 2020). Library preparation used the immunoSEQ multiplex PCR assay. TCRdb took over this immuneACCESS table, retaining in-frame rearrangements with V and J assigned. Such tables are incomplete; in checked studies, under half of the missing clones stem from an unresolved V gene, and the remainder is unexplained. The sample table holds 95,000 to 150,000 clones, of which about four fifths were seen once. The ten most abundant clones make up about a sixth of the sample. Specimen: peripheral blood. Receptors originate from a man aged 30 to 45 with COVID-19, enrolled during active disease.

CDR3 DNA sequence: TGTGCCACCCTATTTGGCGGGACGCAGTATTTT. This gives the protein CATLFGGTQYF. This chain uses TRBV6-5 with TRBJ2-3; the D gene is possibly TRBD2 (5 bases). The V gene lost 10 bases and the J gene lost 9 bases, with 14 bases spanning the gap. Germline V gene lookup returns CDR1 MNHEY and CDR2 SVGAGI. CDR3 length: 11 amino acids.

The chain joins TRBV4-2 to TRBJ2-5; TRBD2 agrees at 10 bases. After removal of 2 bases from V and 5 bases from J, the junction contained 8 bases not matched to a gene. Looked up from germline, CDR1 is LGHNA and CDR2 is YNFKEQ. CDR3 length: 16 amino acids. The CDR3 sequence: CASSQSESGGAETQYF. In nucleotides, the CDR3 is TGTGCCAGCAGCCAATCAGAGAGCGGGGGGGCCGAGACCCAGTACTTC.

The chain uses TRBV7-9 and TRBJ2-6; 7 nucleotides align to TRBD2. Germline lookup yields CDR1 SEHNR and CDR2 FQNEAQ (reference sequence). The CDR3 is 18 amino acids. V was pared by 3 bases and J by 0 bases, with 8 bases of the junction left unmatched. CDR3 loop: CASSFPGRGSSGANVLTF. DNA of the CDR3: TGTGCCAGCAGCTTTCCTGGGAGGGGTAGCTCTGGGGCCAACGTCCTGACTTTC. Full variable domain (rest looked up from reference TRBV7-9 and TRBJ2-6): DTGVSQNPRHKITKRGQNVTFRCDPISEHNRLYWYRQTLGQGPEFLTYFQNEAQLEKSRLLSDRFSAERPKGSFSTLEIQRTEQGDSAMYLCASSFPGRGSSGANVLTFGAGSRLTVL.

The rearrangement links TRBV19 to TRBJ1-4, with 10 bases identical to TRBD1. The germline gives CDR1 LNHDA, CDR2 SQIVND (reference sequence). The CDR3 has 15 residues. Losses at the gene ends were 6 bases for V and 8 bases for J; bases not matched to a gene: 9. The CDR3 bases are TGTGCCAGTAGGGGAGTAGGGACAGGGGAAGAAAAACTGTTTTTT. Translating gives CASRGVGTGEEKLFF.

The gene calls are TRBV4-3 and TRBJ2-3; maybe TRBD2 (5 bases). The germline CDR1 and CDR2 sequences are LGHNA and YSLEER. This CDR3 is 15 amino acids long. V gave up 6 bases and J gave up 0 bases, with 13 bases separating them. The CDR3 region is CASRLHGESTDTQYF. CDR3 nucleotides: TGCGCCAGCAGACTACACGGGGAGAGCACAGATACGCAGTATTTT.

The gene calls are TRBV30 and TRBJ1-1; TRBD1 might be the D (6 bases). Per the germline V gene, CDR1 is GTSNPN and CDR2 is SVGIG (reference sequence). The CDR3 loop spans 17 amino acids. Trimming took 0 bases from V and 1 from J, leaving 18 bases between them. The CDR3 coding sequence is TGTGCCTGGAGTGTACAATCGGACAGCCGGCCGAACACTGAAGCTTTCTTT. It encodes CAWSVQSDSRPNTEAFF.